The 7 T cell receptor beta chains below all came from one sample that was sequenced in a study of human T cells and chemical hapten exposure. TCRdb recomputed calls from the RACE reads with MiXCR, one row per CDR3 protein. Seen here are 85,000 to 100,000 distinct CDR3 sequences, 27% observed once, and the top ten hold 9% to 12%. Time point of the sample: patch test 3, about 24 weeks after DPC sensitization. Described treatment: therapeutic diphenylcyclopropenone sensitization with weekly scalp DPC. Here the sequenced sample was whole blood, taken in connection with sensitization to the hapten diphenylcyclopropenone (DPC). These receptors all come from a man in his forties with alopecia areata. Some clones in this sample may be carry-over from other donors' samples.

The V call is TRBV20-1, the J call TRBJ2-3, with a tentative D call TRBD2 (5 bases). V was cut by 0 bases and J by 2 bases, with 15 bases left in between. The CDR3 sequence is 16 residues long. The germline V gene has CDR1 DFQATT and CDR2 SNEGSKA (reference sequence). The CDR3 DNA follows: TGCAGTGCTAGAGATGGAGACGCGGGCCACACAGATACGCAGTATTTT. Translating it yields CSARDGDAGHTDTQYF.

In its sample, this clonotype ranks as medium-sized (0.01 to 0.1%). For the CDR3, the DNA is TGTGCCAGCAGTTCACAGGGTACCGGGGAGCTGTTTTTT. Its protein product is CASSSQGTGELFF. This rearrangement joins TRBV12-3 or TRBV12-4 to TRBJ2-2, with D possibly being TRBD1 (6 bases). CDR3 length: 13 amino acids. V shed 4 bases and J shed 5 bases, with 8 bases lying between them.

The chain carries TRBV6-5 and TRBJ2-1; weak D call: TRBD2 (6 bases). The CDR3 is made up of 15 amino acids. Germline assignment: CDR1 MNHEY and CDR2 SVGAGI. Deletions cut 1 base from V and 7 bases from J, with 14 bases between. CDR3 coding DNA: TGTGCCAGCAGTTACTATCGACTAGTGACGAATGAGCAGTTCTTC. This gives the protein CASSYYRLVTNEQFF.

The chain joins TRBV27 to TRBJ2-5; TRBD2 agrees at 7 bases. CDR3 length: 16 residues. Trimming cost V 7 bases and J 1 base; bases outside gene matches: 12. Germline V gene lookup returns CDR1 MNHEY and CDR2 SMNVEV (reference sequence). The CDR3 nucleotides read TGTGCCAGCAAAGAGTCCCTAGCGGCCGTCCAAGAGACCCAGTACTTC. This gives the protein CASKESLAAVQETQYF.

The genes are TRBV7-3 and TRBJ2-3; TRBD2 matches at 10 bases. CDR1 and CDR2 from the germline V gene are SGHTA and FQGTGA. The CDR3 spans 15 residues. The ends lost 4 bases at V and 3 bases at J; junction bases unmatched: 4. For the CDR3, the DNA is TGTGCCAGCAGCTCCCTTAGCGGGAGGACAGATACGCAGTATTTT. Translating it yields CASSSLSGRTDTQYF.

The chain links TRBV5-1 to TRBJ1-5, with 7 bases that match TRBD1. V trimming: 4 bases; J trimming: 0 bases; junction bases outside the gene matches: 4. CDR1 and CDR2 from the germline V gene are SGHRS and YFSETQ. This CDR3 region has 15 residues. CDR3 DNA sequence: TGCGCCAGCAGCCCAACAGGGGCTAGCAATCAGCCCCAGCATTTT. Translating it yields CASSPTGASNQPQHF.

This clonotype was counted only a few times. The gene calls are TRBV20-1 and TRBJ2-7; TRBD1 aligns across 10 bases. The CDR3 length is 15 residues. CDR1 is DFQATT and CDR2 is SNEGSKA in the germline V gene (reference sequence). V shed 6 bases and J 1 base; nucleotides not matched to a gene: 9. The CDR3 reads CSATTGTGVSYEQYF. CDR3 in DNA: TGCAGTGCCACTACCGGGACAGGGGTTTCCTACGAGCAGTACTTC.